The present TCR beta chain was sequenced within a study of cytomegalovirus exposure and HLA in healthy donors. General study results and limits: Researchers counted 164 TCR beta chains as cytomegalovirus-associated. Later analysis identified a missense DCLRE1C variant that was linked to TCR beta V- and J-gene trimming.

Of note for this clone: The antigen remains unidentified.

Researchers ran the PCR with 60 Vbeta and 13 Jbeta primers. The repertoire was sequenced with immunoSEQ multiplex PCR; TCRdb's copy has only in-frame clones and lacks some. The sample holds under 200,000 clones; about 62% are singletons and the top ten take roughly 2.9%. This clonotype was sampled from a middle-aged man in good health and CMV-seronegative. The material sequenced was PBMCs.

CDR3: CASSLADYNEQFF. CDR3 in DNA: TGTGCCAGCAGCCTAGCGGACTACAATGAGCAGTTCTTC. This chain joins TRBV6-1 and TRBJ2-1, with 7 bases matching TRBD2. CDR1 and CDR2 from the germline V gene are MNHNS and SASEGT. Losses at the gene ends were 6 bases for V and 3 bases for J; bases not matched to a gene: 2. The CDR3 is 13 residues long.